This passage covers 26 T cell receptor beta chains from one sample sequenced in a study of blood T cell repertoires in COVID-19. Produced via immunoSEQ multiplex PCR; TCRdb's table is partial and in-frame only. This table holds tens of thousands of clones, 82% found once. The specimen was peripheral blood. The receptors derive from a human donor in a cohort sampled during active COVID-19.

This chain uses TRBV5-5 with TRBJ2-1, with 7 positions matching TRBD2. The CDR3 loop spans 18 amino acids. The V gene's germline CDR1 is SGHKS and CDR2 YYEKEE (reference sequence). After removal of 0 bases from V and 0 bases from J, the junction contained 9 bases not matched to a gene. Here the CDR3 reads CASSLEGGEVLSYNEQFF. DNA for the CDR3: TGTGCCAGCAGCTTGGAGGGAGGGGAGGTCCTCTCCTACAATGAGCAGTTCTTC.

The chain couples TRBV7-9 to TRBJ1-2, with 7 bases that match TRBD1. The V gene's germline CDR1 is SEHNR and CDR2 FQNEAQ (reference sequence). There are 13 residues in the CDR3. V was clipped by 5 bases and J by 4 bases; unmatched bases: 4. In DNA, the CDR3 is TGTGCCAGCAGCCTGACAGGGAGCTATGGCTACACCTTC. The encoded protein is CASSLTGSYGYTF.

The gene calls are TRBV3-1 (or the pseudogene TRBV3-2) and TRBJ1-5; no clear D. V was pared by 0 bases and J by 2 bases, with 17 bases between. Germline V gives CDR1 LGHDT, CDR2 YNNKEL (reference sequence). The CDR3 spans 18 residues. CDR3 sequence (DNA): TGTGCCAGCAGCCAAGATCTTGTCTTTGGGCGAGGCAATCAGCCCCAGCATTTT. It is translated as CASSQDLVFGRGNQPQHF.

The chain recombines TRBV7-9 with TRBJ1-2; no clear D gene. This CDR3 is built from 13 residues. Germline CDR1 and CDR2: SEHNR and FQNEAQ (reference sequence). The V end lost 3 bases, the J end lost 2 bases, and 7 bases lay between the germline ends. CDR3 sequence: CASSFEGNYGYTF. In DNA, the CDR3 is TGTGCCAGCAGCTTTGAGGGAAACTATGGCTACACCTTC.

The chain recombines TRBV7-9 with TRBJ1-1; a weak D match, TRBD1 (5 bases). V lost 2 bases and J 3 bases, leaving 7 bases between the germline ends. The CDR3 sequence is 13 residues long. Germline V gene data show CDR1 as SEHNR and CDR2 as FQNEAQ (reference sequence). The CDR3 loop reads CASSLRGYTEAFF. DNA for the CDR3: TGTGCCAGCAGCTTACGGGGGTACACTGAAGCTTTCTTT.

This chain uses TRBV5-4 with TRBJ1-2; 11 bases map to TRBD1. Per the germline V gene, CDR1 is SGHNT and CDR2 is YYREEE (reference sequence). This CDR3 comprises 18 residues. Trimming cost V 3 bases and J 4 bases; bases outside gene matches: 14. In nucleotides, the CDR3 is TGTGCCAGCAGCTGGACGTGGACAGGGGGCCCCCGGGGCTATGGCTACACCTTC. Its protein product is CASSWTWTGGPRGYGYTF.

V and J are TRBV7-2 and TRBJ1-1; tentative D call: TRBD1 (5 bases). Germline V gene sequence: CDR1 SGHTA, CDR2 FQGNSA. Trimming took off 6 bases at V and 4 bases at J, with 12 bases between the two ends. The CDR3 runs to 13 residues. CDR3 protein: CASSSGVATEAFF. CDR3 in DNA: TGTGCCAGCAGTTCGGGGGTCGCCACTGAAGCTTTCTTT.

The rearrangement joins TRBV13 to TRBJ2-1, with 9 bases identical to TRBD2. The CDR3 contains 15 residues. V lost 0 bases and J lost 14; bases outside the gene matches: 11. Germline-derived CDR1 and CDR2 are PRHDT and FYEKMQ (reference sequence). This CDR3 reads CASSLGWLAGPTEFF. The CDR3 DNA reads TGTGCCAGCAGCTTAGGCTGGCTAGCGGGGCCCACGGAGTTCTTC. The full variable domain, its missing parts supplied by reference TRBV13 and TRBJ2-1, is AAGVIQSPRHLIKEKRETATLKCYPIPRHDTVYWYQQGPGQDPQFLISFYEKMQSDKGSIPDRFSAQQFSDYHSELNMSSLELGDSALYFCASSLGWLAGPTEFFGPGTRLTVL.

The CDR3 loop is CASSPPRYPGATVNYGYTF. The DNA for the CDR3 is TGTGCCAGCTCACCACCCAGGTATCCAGGGGCGACCGTTAACTATGGCTACACCTTC. The rearrangement links TRBV18 to TRBJ1-2, with D tentatively TRBD1 (6 bases). The V and J ends lost 0 bases and 1 base respectively, with 21 bases between them. Germline V lookup: CDR1 KGHSH, CDR2 LQKENI. CDR3 length equals 19 residues.

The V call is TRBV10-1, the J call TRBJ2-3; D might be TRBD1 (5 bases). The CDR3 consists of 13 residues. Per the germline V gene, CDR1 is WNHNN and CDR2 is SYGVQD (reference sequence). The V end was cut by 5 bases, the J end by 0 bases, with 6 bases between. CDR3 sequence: CASSPGSTDTQYF. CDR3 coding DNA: TGCGCCAGCAGTCCAGGGAGCACAGATACGCAGTATTTT.

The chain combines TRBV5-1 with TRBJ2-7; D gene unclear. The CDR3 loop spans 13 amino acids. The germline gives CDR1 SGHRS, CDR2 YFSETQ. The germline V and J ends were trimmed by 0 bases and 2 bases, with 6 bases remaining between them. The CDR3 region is CASSLERAYEQYF. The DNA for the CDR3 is TGCGCCAGCAGCTTGGAACGGGCCTACGAGCAGTACTTC.

The CDR3 nucleotides read TGTGCCAGCAGCGGGGTAGGGTTGAACACTGAAGCTTTCTTT. Its translation: CASSGVGLNTEAFF. The genes are TRBV6-6 and TRBJ1-1, with unresolved D. Looked up from germline, CDR1 is MNHNY and CDR2 is SVGAGI (reference sequence). The CDR3 extends over 14 amino acids. V was cut by 6 bases and J by 0 bases, with 11 bases left in between.

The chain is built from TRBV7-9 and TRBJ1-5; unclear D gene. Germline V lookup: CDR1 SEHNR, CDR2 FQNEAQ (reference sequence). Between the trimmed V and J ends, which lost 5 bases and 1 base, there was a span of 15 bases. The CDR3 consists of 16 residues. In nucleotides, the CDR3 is TGTGCCAGCAGCCCCTCGACGGGGATGAGCAATCAGCCCCAGCATTTT. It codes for CASSPSTGMSNQPQHF.

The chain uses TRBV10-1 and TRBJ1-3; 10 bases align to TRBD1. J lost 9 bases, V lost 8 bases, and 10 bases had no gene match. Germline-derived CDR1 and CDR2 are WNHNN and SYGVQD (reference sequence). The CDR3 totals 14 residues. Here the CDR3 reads CASRTGGILGTIYF. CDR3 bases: TGCGCCAGCCGGACAGGGGGTATCTTAGGCACCATATATTTT.

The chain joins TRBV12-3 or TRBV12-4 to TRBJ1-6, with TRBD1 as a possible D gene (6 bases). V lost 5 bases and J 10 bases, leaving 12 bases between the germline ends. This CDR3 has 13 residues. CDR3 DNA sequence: TGTGCCAGCAGTCCTACAGGGAACTCACCCCTCCACTTT. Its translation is CASSPTGNSPLHF.

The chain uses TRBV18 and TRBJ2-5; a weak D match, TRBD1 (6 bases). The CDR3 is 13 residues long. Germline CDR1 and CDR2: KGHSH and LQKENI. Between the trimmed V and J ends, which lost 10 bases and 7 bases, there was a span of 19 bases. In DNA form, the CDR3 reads TGTGCCACCGTCCTCCTACAGGGTGGGACCCAGTACTTC. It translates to CATVLLQGGTQYF. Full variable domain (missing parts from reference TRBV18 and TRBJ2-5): NAGVMQNPRHLVRRRGQEARLRCSPMKGHSHVYWYRQLPEEGLKFMVYLQKENIIDESGMPKERFSAEFPKEGPSILRIQQVVRGDSAAYFCATVLLQGGTQYFGPGTRLLVL.

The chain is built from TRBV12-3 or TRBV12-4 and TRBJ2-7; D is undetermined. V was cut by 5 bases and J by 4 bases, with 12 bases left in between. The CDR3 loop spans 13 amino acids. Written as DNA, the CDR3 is TGTGCCAGCAGTCCTGAGAATTTATACGAGCAGTACTTC. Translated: CASSPENLYEQYF.

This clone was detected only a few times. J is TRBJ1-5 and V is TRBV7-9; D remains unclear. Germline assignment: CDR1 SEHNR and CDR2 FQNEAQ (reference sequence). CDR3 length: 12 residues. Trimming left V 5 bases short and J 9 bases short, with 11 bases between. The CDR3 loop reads CASSQEMGPQHF. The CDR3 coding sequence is TGTGCCAGCAGCCAGGAAATGGGGCCCCAGCATTTT.

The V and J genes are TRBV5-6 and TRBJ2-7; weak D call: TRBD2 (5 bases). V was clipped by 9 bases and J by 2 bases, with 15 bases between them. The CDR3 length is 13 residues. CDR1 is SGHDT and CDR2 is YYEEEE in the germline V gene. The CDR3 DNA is TGTGCCACCAGTCGGGGATTCGCCTACGAGCAGTACTTC. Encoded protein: CATSRGFAYEQYF.

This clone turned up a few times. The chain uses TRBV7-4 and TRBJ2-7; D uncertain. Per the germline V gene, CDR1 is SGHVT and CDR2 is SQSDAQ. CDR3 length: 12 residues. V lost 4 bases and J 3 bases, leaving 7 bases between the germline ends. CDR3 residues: CASSSSVYEQYF. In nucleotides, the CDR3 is TGTGCCAGCAGCTCCTCAGTCTACGAGCAGTACTTC.

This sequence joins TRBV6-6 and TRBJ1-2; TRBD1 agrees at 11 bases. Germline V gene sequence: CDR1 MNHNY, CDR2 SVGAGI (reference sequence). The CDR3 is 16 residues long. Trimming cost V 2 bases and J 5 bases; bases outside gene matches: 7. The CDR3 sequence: CASSYRGQGARYGYTF. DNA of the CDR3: TGTGCCAGCAGTTACCGTGGACAGGGGGCGCGTTATGGCTACACCTTC.

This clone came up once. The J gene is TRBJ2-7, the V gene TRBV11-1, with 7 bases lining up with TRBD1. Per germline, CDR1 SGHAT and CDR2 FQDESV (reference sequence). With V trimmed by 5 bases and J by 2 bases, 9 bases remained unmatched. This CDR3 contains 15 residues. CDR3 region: CASSLTGSGTYEQYF. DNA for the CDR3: TGTGCCAGCAGCCTGACAGGGAGTGGGACCTACGAGCAGTACTTC. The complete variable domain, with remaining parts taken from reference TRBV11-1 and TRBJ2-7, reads EAEVAQSPRYKITEKSQAVAFWCDPISGHATLYWYRQILGQGPELLVQFQDESVVDDSQLPKDRFSAERLKGVDSTLKIQPAELGDSAMYLCASSLTGSGTYEQYFGPGTRLTVT.

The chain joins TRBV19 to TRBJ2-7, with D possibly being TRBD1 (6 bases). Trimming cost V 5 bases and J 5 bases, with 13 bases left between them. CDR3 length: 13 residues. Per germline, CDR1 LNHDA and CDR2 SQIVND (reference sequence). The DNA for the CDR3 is TGTGCCAGTAGTCTGGGGGCTCTCGACGAGCAGTACTTC. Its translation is CASSLGALDEQYF. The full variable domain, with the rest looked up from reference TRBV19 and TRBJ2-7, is DGGITQSPKYLFRKEGQNVTLSCEQNLNHDAMYWYRQDPGQGLRLIYYSQIVNDFQKGDIAEGYSVSREKKESFPLTVTSAQKNPTAFYLCASSLGALDEQYFGPGTRLTVT.

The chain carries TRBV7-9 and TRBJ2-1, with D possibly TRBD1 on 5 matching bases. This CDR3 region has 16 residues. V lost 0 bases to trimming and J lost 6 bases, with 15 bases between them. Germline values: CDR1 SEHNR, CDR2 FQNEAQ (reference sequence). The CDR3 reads CASSLARAGNSNEQFF. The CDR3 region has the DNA TGTGCCAGCAGCTTAGCGCGCGCAGGGAACTCCAATGAGCAGTTCTTC.

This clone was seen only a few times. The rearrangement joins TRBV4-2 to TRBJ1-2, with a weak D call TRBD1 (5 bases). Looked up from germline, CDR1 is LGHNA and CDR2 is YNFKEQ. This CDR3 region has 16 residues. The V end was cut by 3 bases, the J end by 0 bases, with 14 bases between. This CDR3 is CASSQEGPRPNYGYTF. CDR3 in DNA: TGTGCCAGCAGCCAGGAGGGACCGCGACCTAACTATGGCTACACCTTC.

This CDR3 reads CASSYRTVATNEKLFF. CDR3 coding DNA: TGTGCCAGCAGTTACCGGACAGTTGCAACTAATGAAAAACTGTTTTTT. The chain employs TRBV6-6 and TRBJ1-4; the D gene is possibly TRBD1 (6 bases). The CDR3 extends over 16 amino acids. Germline V gene lookup returns CDR1 MNHNY and CDR2 SVGAGI (reference sequence). V shed 2 bases and J shed 0 bases, with 10 bases lying between them.